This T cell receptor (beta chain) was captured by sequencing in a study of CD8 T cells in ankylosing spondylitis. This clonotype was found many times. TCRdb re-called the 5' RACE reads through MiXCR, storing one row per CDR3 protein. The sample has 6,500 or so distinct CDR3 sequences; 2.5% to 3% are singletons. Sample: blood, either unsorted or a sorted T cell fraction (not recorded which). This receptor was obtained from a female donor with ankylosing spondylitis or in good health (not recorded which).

CDR3 bases: TGTGCCAGCAGCCAGGGTGGGTCCCGCGAGCAGTACTTC. Its translation: CASSQGGSREQYF. The chain recombines TRBV9 with TRBJ2-7; tentatively, D is TRBD1 (5 bases). V was cut by 4 bases and J by 6 bases, with 14 bases left in between. Looked up from germline, CDR1 is SGDLS and CDR2 is YYNGEE. CDR3 length: 13 amino acids.